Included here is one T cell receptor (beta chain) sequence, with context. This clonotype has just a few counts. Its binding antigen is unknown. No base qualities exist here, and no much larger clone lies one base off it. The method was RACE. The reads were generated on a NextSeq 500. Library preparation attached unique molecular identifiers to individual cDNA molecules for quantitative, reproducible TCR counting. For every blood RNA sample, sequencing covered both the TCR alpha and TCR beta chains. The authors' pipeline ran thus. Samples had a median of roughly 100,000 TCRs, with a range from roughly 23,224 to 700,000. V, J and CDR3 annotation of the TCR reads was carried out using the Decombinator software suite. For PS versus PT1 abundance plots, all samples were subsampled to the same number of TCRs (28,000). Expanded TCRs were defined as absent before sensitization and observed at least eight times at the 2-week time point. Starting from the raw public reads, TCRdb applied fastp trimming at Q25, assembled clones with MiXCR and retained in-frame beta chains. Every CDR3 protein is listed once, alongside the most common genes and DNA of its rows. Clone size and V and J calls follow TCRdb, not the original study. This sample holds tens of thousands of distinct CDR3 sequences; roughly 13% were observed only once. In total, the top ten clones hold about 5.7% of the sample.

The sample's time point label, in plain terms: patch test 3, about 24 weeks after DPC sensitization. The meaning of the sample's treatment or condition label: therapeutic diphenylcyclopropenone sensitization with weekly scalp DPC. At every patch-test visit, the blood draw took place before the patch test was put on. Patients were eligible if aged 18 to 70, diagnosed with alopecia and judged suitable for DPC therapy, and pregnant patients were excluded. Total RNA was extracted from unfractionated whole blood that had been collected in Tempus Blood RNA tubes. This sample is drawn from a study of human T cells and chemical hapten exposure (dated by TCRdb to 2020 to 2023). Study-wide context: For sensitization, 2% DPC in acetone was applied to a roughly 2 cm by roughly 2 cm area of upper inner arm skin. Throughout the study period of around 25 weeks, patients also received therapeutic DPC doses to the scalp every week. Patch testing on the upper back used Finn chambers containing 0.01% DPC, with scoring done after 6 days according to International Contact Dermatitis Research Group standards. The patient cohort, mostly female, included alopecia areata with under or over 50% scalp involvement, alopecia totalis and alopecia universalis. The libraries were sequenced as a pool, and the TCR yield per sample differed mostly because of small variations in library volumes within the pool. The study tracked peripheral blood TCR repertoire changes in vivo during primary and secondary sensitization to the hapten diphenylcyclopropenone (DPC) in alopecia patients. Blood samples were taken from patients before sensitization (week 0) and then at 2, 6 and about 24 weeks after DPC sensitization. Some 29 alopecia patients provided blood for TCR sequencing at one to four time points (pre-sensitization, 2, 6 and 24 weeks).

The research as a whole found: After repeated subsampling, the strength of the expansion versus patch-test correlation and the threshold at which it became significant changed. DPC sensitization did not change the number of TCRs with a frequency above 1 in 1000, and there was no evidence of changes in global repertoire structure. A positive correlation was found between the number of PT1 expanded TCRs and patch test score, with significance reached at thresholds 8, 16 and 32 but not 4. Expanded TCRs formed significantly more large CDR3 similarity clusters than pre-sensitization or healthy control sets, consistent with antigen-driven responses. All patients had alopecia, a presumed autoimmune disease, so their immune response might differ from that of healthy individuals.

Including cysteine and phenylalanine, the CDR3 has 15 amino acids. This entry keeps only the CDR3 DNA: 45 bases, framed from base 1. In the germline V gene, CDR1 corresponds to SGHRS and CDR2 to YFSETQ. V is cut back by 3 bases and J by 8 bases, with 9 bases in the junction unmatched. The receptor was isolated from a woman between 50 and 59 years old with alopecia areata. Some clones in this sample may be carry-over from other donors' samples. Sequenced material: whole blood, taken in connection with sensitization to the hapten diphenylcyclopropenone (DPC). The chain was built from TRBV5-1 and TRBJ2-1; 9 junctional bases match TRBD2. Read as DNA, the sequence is TGCGCCAGCAGCTCCGACGGGACTAGCTGGGATGAGCAGTTCTTC. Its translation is CASSSDGTSWDEQFF.